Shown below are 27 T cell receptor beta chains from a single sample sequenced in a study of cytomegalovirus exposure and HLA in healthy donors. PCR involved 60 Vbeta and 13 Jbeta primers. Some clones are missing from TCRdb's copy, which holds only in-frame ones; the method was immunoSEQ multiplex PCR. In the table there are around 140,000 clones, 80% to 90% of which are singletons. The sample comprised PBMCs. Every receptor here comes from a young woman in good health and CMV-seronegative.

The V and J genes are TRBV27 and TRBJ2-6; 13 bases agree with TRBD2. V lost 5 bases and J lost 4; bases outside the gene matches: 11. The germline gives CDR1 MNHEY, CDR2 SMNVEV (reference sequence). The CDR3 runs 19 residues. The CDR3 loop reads CASSPTPGLAGSGANVLTF. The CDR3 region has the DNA TGTGCCAGCAGTCCGACCCCGGGACTAGCGGGGTCGGGGGCCAACGTCCTGACTTTC.

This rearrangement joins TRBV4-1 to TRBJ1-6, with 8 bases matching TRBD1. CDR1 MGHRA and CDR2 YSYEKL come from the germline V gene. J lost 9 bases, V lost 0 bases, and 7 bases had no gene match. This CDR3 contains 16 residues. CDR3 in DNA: TGCGCCAGCAGCCAAGAGAGCTCGACAGGGGTTTCACCCCTCCACTTT. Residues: CASSQESSTGVSPLHF.

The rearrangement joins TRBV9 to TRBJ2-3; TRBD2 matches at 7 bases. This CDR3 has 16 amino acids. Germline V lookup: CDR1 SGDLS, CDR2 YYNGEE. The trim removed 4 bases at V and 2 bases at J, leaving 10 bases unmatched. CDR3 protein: CASSPFGRHNTDTQYF. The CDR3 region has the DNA TGTGCCAGCAGCCCGTTCGGGAGGCACAACACAGATACGCAGTATTTT.

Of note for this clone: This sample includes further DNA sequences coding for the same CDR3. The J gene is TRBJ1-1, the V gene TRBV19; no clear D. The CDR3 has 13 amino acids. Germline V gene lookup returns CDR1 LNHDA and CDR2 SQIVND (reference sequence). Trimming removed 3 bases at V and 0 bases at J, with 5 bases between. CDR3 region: CASSMSVNTEAFF. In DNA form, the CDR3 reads TGTGCCAGTAGTATGTCTGTGAACACTGAAGCTTTCTTT.

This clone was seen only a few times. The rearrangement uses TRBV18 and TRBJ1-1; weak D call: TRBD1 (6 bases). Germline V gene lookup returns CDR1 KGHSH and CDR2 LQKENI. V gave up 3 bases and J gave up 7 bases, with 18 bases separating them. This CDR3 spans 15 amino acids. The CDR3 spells CASSPHEHWTDEAFF. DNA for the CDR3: TGTGCCAGCTCACCCCATGAGCACTGGACAGATGAAGCTTTCTTT.

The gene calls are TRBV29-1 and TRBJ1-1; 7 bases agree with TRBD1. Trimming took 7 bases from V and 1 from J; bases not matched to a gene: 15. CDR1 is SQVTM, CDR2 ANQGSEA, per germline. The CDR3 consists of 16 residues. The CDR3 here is CSGTTGPGQKNTEAFF. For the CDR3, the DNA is TGCAGCGGTACGACAGGCCCGGGACAGAAGAACACTGAAGCTTTCTTT.

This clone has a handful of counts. CDR3 sequence: CASRRTSGFNEQFF. In nucleotides, the CDR3 is TGTGCCAGCAGGAGGACTAGCGGGTTCAATGAGCAGTTCTTC. The chain combines TRBV6-6 with TRBJ2-1; 11 bases align to TRBD2. With 6 bases clipped from V and 6 bases from J, the junction kept 4 bases outside the gene matches. The germline gives CDR1 MNHNY, CDR2 SVGAGI (reference sequence). This CDR3 comprises 14 residues.

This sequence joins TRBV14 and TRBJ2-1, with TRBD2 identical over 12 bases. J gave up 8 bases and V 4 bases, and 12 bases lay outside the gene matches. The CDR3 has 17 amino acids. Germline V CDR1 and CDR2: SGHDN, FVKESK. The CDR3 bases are TGTGCCAGCAGCCCCCAAAGACTAGCGGGAGATGTTGATGAGCAGTTCTTC. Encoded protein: CASSPQRLAGDVDEQFF.

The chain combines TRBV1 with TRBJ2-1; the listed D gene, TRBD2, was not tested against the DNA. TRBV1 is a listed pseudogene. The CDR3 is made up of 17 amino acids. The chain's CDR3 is CTSSHYSGTTSYNEQFF. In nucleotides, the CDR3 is TGCACCAGCAGCCACTATTCCGGGACTACTTCCTACAATGAGCAGTTCTTC.

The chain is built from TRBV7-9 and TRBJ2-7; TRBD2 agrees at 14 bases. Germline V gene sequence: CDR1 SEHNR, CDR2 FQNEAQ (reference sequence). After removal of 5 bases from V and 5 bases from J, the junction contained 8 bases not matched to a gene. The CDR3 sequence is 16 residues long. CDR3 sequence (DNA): TGTGCCAGCAGCCCCGGACTAGCGGGAGGATTAAACGAGCAGTACTTC. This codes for CASSPGLAGGLNEQYF. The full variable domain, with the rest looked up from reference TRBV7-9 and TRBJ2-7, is DTGVSQNPRHKITKRGQNVTFRCDPISEHNRLYWYRQTLGQGPEFLTYFQNEAQLEKSRLLSDRFSAERPKGSFSTLEIQRTEQGDSAMYLCASSPGLAGGLNEQYFGPGTRLTVT.

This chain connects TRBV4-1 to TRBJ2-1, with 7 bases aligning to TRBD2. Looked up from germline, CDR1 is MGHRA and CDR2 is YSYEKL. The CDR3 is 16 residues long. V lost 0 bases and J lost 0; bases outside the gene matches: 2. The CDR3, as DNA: TGCGCCAGCAGCCAAGATGGGACTATCTCCTACAATGAGCAGTTCTTC. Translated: CASSQDGTISYNEQFF.

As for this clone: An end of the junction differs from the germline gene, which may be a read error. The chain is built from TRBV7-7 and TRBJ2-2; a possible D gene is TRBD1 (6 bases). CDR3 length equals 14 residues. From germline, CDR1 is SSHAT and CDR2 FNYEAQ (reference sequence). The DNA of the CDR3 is TGTGCTAGCAGCTACATACAGGGCGCCGGGGAGCTGTTTTTT. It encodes CASSYIQGAGELFF.

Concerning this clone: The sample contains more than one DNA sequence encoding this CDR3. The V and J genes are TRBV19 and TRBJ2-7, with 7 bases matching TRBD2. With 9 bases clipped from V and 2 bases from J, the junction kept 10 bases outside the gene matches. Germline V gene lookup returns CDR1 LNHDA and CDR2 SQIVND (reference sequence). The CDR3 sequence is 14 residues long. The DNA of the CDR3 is TGTGCCAGCTCTTTAACTAGCGCAACCTACGAGCAGTACTTC. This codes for CASSLTSATYEQYF.

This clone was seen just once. In nucleotides, the CDR3 is TGTGCCAGCACCCCCACGGTGGAGGGACCCTACATATTACATTTT. Amino acids: CASTPTVEGPYILHF. The V call is TRBV28, the J call TRBJ1-5, with TRBD1 as a possible D gene (5 bases). V shed 7 bases and J shed 16 bases, with 29 bases lying between them. Germline values: CDR1 MDHEN, CDR2 SYDVKM. This CDR3 has 15 amino acids.

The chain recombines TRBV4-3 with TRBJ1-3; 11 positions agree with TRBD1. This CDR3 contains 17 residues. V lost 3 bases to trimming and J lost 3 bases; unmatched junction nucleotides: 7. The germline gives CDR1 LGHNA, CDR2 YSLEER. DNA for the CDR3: TGCGCCAGCAGCCAGTGGACAGGGGGCGGGGGTGGAAACACCATATATTTT. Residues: CASSQWTGGGGGNTIYF.

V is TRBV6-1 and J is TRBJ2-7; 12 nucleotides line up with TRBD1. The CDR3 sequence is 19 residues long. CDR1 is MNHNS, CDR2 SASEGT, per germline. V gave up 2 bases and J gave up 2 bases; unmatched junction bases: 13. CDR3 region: CASSEFGTGGAEGPYEQYF. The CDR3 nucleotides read TGTGCCAGCAGTGAATTCGGGACAGGGGGCGCAGAGGGTCCCTACGAGCAGTACTTC.

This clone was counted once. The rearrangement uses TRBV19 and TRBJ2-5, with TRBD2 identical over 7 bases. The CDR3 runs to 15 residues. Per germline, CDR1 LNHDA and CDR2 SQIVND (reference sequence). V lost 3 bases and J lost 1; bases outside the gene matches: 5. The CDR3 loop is CASSMGASGQETQYF. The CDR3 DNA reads TGTGCCAGTAGTATGGGAGCTAGCGGCCAAGAGACCCAGTACTTC. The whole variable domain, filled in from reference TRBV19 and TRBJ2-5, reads DGGITQSPKYLFRKEGQNVTLSCEQNLNHDAMYWYRQDPGQGLRLIYYSQIVNDFQKGDIAEGYSVSREKKESFPLTVTSAQKNPTAFYLCASSMGASGQETQYFGPGTRLLVL.

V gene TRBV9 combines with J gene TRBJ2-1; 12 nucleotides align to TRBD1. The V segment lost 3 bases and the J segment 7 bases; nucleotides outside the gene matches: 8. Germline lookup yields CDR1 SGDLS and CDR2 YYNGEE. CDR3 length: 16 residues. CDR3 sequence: CASSAPGQGAQNEQFF. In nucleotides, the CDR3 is TGTGCCAGCAGCGCCCCGGGACAGGGGGCTCAGAATGAGCAGTTCTTC.

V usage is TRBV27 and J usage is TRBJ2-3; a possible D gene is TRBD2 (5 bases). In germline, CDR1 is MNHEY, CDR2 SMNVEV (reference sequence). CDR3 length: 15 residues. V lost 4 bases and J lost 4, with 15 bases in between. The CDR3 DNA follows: TGTGCCAGCAGTTGGACTTGGGGATCACCAGATACGCAGTATTTT. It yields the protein CASSWTWGSPDTQYF.

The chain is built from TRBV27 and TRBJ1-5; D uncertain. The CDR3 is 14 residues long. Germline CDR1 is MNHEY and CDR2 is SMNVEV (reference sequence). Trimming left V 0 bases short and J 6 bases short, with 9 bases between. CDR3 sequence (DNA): TGTGCCAGCAGTTTATCCGGGGTTAGTCAGCCCCAGCATTTT. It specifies CASSLSGVSQPQHF.

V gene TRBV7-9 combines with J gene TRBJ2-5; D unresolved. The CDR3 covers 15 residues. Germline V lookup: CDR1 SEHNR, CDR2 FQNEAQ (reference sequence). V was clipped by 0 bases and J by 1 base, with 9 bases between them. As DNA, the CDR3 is TGTGCCAGCAGCTTAGCTCCCGACTCCCAAGAGACCCAGTACTTC. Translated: CASSLAPDSQETQYF.

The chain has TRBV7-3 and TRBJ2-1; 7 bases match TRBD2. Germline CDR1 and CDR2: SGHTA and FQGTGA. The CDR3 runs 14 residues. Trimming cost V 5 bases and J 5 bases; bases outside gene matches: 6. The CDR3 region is CASSPSGTNNEQFF. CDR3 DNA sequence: TGTGCCAGCAGCCCATCCGGGACTAACAATGAGCAGTTCTTC.

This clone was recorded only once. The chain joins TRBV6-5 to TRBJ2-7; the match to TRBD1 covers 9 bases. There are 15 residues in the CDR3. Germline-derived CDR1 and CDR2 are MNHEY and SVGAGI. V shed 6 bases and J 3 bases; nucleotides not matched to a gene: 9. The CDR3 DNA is TGTGCCAGCAGCTTACCCGGGACAGGGAGCTACGAGCAGTACTTC. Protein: CASSLPGTGSYEQYF.

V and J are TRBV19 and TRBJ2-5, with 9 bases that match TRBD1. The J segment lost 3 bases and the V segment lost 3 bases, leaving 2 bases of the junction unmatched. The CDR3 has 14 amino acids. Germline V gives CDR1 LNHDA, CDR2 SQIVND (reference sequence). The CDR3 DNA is TGTGCCAGTAGTATTGGGACAGGGAAAGAGACCCAGTACTTC. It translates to CASSIGTGKETQYF.

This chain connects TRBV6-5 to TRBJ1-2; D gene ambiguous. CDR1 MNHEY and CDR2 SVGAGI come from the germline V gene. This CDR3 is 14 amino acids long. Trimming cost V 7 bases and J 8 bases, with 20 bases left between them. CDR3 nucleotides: TGTGCCAGCACTCAAGGAGAGAGTAGAAGGGGCTACACCTTC. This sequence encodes CASTQGESRRGYTF.

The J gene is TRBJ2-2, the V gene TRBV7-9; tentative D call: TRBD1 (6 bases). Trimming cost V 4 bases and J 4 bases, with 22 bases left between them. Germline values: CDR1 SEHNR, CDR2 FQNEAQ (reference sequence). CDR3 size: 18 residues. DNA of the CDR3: TGTGCCAGCAGCTCCACCCGTACTACAGGGCCGAGCACCGGGGAGCTGTTTTTT. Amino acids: CASSSTRTTGPSTGELFF.

The CDR3 sequence: CASSTHRDSEQFF. The CDR3, as DNA: TGCGCCAGCAGCACCCACAGGGATAGTGAGCAGTTCTTC. The gene calls are TRBV5-1 and TRBJ2-1; the D gene is possibly TRBD1 (6 bases). V gave up 4 bases and J gave up 9 bases, with 14 bases separating them. Germline V gene lookup returns CDR1 SGHRS and CDR2 YFSETQ. This CDR3 is 13 amino acids long.